This entry lists 27 T cell receptor beta chains sequenced from one sample in a study of T cell responses to AZD1222 COVID-19 vaccine. The data were produced by immunoSEQ multiplex PCR, yet TCRdb's version contains in-frame clones alone and is incomplete. The sample lists 93,000 or so clones; about 87% were seen once. Sequenced material: peripheral blood, taken on day 0 of AZD1222 vaccination. The receptor set was obtained from an adult in good health.

The chain employs TRBV7-9 and TRBJ1-2, with 9 bases that match TRBD1. The CDR3 loop spans 16 amino acids. Germline CDR1 reads SEHNR; CDR2 reads FQNEAQ (reference sequence). J gave up 6 bases and V 1 base, and 9 bases lay outside the gene matches. CDR3 in DNA: TGTGCCAGCAGCTTAGACGGGACAGGGCCAGGGGATGGCTACACCTTC. This encodes CASSLDGTGPGDGYTF.

This clone has just one count. The chain links TRBV29-1 to TRBJ2-3, with 15 bases fitting TRBD2. V was clipped by 7 bases and J by 0 bases; unmatched bases: 11. CDR1 SQVTM and CDR2 ANQGSEA come from the germline V gene. The CDR3 has 18 amino acids. The CDR3 protein is CSALPGLAGGPSTDTQYF. The CDR3 region has the DNA TGCAGCGCCCTGCCGGGACTAGCGGGAGGCCCTAGCACAGATACGCAGTATTTT.

The chain has TRBV27 and TRBJ1-4; D remains ambiguous. Germline-derived CDR1 and CDR2 are MNHEY and SMNVEV (reference sequence). Trimming removed 4 bases from V and 4 bases from J, with 10 bases in between. This CDR3 is 14 amino acids long. The CDR3 nucleotides are TGTGCCAGCAGTTCCCCTGGCATTAATGAAAAACTGTTTTTT. This sequence encodes CASSSPGINEKLFF. Full variable domain (missing parts from reference TRBV27 and TRBJ1-4): EAQVTQNPRYLITVTGKKLTVTCSQNMNHEYMSWYRQDPGLGLRQIYYSMNVEVTDKGDVPEGYKVSRKEKRNFPLILESPSPNQTSLYFCASSSPGINEKLFFGSGTQLSVL.

This chain joins TRBV6-5 and TRBJ2-1, with TRBD1 as a possible D gene (6 bases). V lost 2 bases and J lost 7, with 12 bases in between. Germline lookup yields CDR1 MNHEY and CDR2 SVGAGI. The length of the CDR3 is 14 residues. CDR3: CASSYEGVINEQFF. DNA for the CDR3: TGTGCCAGCAGTTACGAGGGGGTGATTAATGAGCAGTTCTTC.

This clone occurred once. The chain carries TRBV7-2 and TRBJ2-5, with 7 bases aligning to TRBD2. Unmatched junction bases numbered 8, after V lost 6 bases and J lost 7 bases. This CDR3 is built from 13 residues. Germline-derived CDR1 and CDR2 are SGHTA and FQGNSA. This CDR3 is CASSEPGGWTQYF. The CDR3 bases are TGTGCCAGCAGTGAGCCGGGGGGTTGGACCCAGTACTTC.

This clone was seen a single time. The rearrangement joins TRBV28 to TRBJ2-7; D is undetermined. The V and J ends lost 7 bases and 0 bases respectively, with 10 bases between them. The CDR3 contains 13 residues. CDR1 MDHEN and CDR2 SYDVKM come from the germline V gene. DNA of the CDR3: TGTGCCAGCACCCCGCTCAGCTCCTACGAGCAGTACTTC. It translates to CASTPLSSYEQYF.

The chain recombines TRBV7-2 with TRBJ2-7, with 10 bases matching TRBD2. Germline V gene sequence: CDR1 SGHTA, CDR2 FQGNSA. Trimming at V came to 1 base and at J to 3 bases, leaving 3 bases not matched to a gene. The CDR3 loop spans 15 amino acids. The CDR3 DNA follows: TGTGCCAGCAGCTTAGTCTCTAGCGGGGGCTACGAGCAGTACTTC. Translated, it gives CASSLVSSGGYEQYF.

This clone has only a few counts. The J gene is TRBJ2-3, the V gene TRBV5-4; D possibly corresponds to TRBD2 (6 bases). Trimming shortened V by 5 bases and J by 0 bases, and 7 bases separated the two germline ends. The CDR3 has 13 residues. Looked up from germline, CDR1 is SGHNT and CDR2 is YYREEE (reference sequence). CDR3 in amino acids: CASRGGSTDTQYF. CDR3 DNA: TGTGCCAGCAGGGGGGGAAGCACAGATACGCAGTATTTT.

As DNA, the CDR3 is TGTGCTAGTGGTTTGGTAGTATCCAGGCGCCCTGAAGCTTTCTTT. It translates to CASGLVVSRRPEAFF. The gene calls are TRBV12-5 and TRBJ1-1; unclear D gene. This CDR3 has 15 residues. Germline CDR1 is LGHNT and CDR2 is FRNRAP. V was clipped by 0 bases and J by 6 bases, with 14 bases between them.

The genes are TRBV18 and TRBJ1-5, with TRBD1 identical over 11 bases. Trimming cost V 1 base and J 6 bases; bases outside gene matches: 2. The CDR3 contains 15 residues. Germline-derived CDR1 and CDR2 are KGHSH and LQKENI. The CDR3 DNA follows: TGTGCCAGCTCACCACAGGGACAGGGGGGTCAGCCCCAGCATTTT. Amino acid sequence: CASSPQGQGGQPQHF.

This clone showed up just once. V is TRBV12-3 or TRBV12-4 and J is TRBJ2-7; D is perhaps TRBD1 (5 bases). Trimming pared 8 bases from V and 3 bases from J, leaving 8 bases between. There are 11 residues in the CDR3. The DNA for the CDR3 is TGTGCCAGCGTCGGACACTACGAGCAGTACTTC. It encodes CASVGHYEQYF.

The genes are TRBV6-8 and TRBJ1-6; 8 nucleotides match TRBD1. CDR3 length equals 18 residues. Germline V lookup: CDR1 MNHGY, CDR2 SAAAGT. V lost 6 bases to trimming and J lost 10 bases; unmatched junction nucleotides: 20. This CDR3 is CASSTRDRPLRQRSPLHF. The CDR3 DNA is TGTGCCAGCAGCACTAGGGACAGGCCCTTACGCCAGCGGTCACCCCTCCACTTT.

The rearrangement joins TRBV11-2 to TRBJ2-7, with D possibly being TRBD1 or TRBD2 (5 bases each). Germline V gene sequence: CDR1 SGHAT, CDR2 FQNNGV. V was clipped by 3 bases and J by 7 bases, with 19 bases between them. The CDR3 has 15 residues. Here the CDR3 reads CASSFRTSRSGEQYF. DNA for the CDR3: TGTGCCAGCAGCTTCCGGACATCCCGTTCGGGAGAGCAGTACTTC.

This rearrangement joins TRBV4-2 to TRBJ1-1; no definite D call. V gave up 1 base and J gave up 1 base, with 7 bases separating them. The germline gives CDR1 LGHNA, CDR2 YNFKEQ. The CDR3 covers 14 residues. The CDR3 region has the DNA TGTGCCAGCAGCCAAGGTTCAGCGAACACTGAAGCTTTCTTT. Translated: CASSQGSANTEAFF.

CDR3 nucleotides: TGTGCCAGTAGTCGGGGGAATCAGCCCCAGCATTTT. Protein: CASSRGNQPQHF. The chain recombines TRBV19 with TRBJ1-5, with TRBD1 as a possible D gene (5 bases). V gave up 5 bases and J gave up 4 bases, with 6 bases separating them. Germline CDR1 reads LNHDA; CDR2 reads SQIVND (reference sequence). The CDR3 spans 12 residues.

The chain employs TRBV11-2 and TRBJ2-5; D is undetermined. Germline assignment: CDR1 SGHAT and CDR2 FQNNGV. V lost 1 base to trimming and J lost 5 bases, with 5 bases between them. This CDR3 is built from 12 residues. This CDR3 is CASSLVMETQYF. CDR3 sequence (DNA): TGTGCCAGCAGCTTAGTGATGGAGACCCAGTACTTC.

The chain uses TRBV6-2 or TRBV6-3 and TRBJ1-5, with a weak D call TRBD1 (5 bases). The CDR3 extends over 15 amino acids. Trimming removed 5 bases at V and 2 bases at J, with 13 bases between. Germline V gene data show CDR1 as MNHEY and CDR2 as SVGEGT. CDR3 nucleotides: TGTGCCAGCAGTGGGGCCGACGCCGGCAATCAGCCCCAGCATTTT. This gives the protein CASSGADAGNQPQHF.

V usage is TRBV7-9 and J usage is TRBJ2-1; D tentatively fits TRBD1 or TRBD2 (6 bases each). Germline V gene sequence: CDR1 SEHNR, CDR2 FQNEAQ (reference sequence). This CDR3 is 14 amino acids long. V was shortened by 1 base and J by 9 bases, with 13 bases between the two germline ends. The chain's CDR3 is CASSLGGASAEQFF. CDR3 nucleotides: TGTGCCAGCAGCTTAGGGGGGGCGTCTGCTGAGCAGTTCTTC.

This rearrangement joins TRBV27 to TRBJ1-1; D gene uncertain. Trimming took off 3 bases at V and 3 bases at J, with 17 bases between the two ends. This CDR3 is 16 amino acids long. From germline, CDR1 is MNHEY and CDR2 SMNVEV (reference sequence). Here the CDR3 DNA reads TGTGCCAGCAGTTTTAGGACCCCGCCAAGGGACACTGAAGCTTTCTTT. It translates to CASSFRTPPRDTEAFF.

The gene calls are TRBV7-2 and TRBJ1-5, with unresolved D. This CDR3 has 14 residues. Between the trimmed V and J ends, which lost 5 bases and 2 bases, there was a span of 10 bases. In germline, CDR1 is SGHTA, CDR2 FQGNSA. CDR3 in amino acids: CASSLGSGNQPQHF. The CDR3 nucleotides are TGTGCCAGCAGCCTAGGCAGTGGCAATCAGCCCCAGCATTTT. Full variable domain (remainder filled in from reference TRBV7-2 and TRBJ1-5): GAGVSQSPSNKVTEKGKDVELRCDPISGHTALYWYRQSLGQGLEFLIYFQGNSAPDKSGLPSDRFSAERTGGSVSTLTIQRTQQEDSAVYLCASSLGSGNQPQHFGDGTRLSIL.

The rearrangement joins TRBV27 to TRBJ2-2, with TRBD1 identical over 7 bases. Germline CDR1 MNHEY, CDR2 SMNVEV (reference sequence). The CDR3 spans 13 residues. With 7 bases clipped from V and 5 bases from J, the junction kept 4 bases outside the gene matches. The CDR3 is CASTNRGTGELFF. The DNA for the CDR3 is TGTGCCAGCACCAACAGGGGAACCGGGGAGCTGTTTTTT.

The J gene is TRBJ1-4, the V gene TRBV7-6; the D gene is possibly TRBD1 (6 bases). The V and J ends lost 4 bases and 8 bases respectively, with 17 bases between them. The CDR3 is made up of 15 amino acids. Germline assignment: CDR1 SGHVS and CDR2 FNYEAQ. The CDR3 DNA sequence: TGTGCCAGCAGCTCCTATGGACAGTTGGGAGAAAAACTGTTTTTT. Translated, it gives CASSSYGQLGEKLFF. The complete variable domain, with remaining parts taken from reference TRBV7-6 and TRBJ1-4, reads GAGVSQSPRYKVTKRGQDVALRCDPISGHVSLYWYRQALGQGPEFLTYFNYEAQQDKSGLPNDRFSAERPEGSISTLTIQRTEQRDSAMYRCASSSYGQLGEKLFFGSGTQLSVL.

The chain joins TRBV12-3 or TRBV12-4 to TRBJ1-2; D is possibly TRBD1 (5 bases). The CDR3 loop spans 13 amino acids. V shed 8 bases and J shed 8 bases, with 18 bases lying between them. Here the CDR3 reads CASESGDRFGYTF. The CDR3 DNA follows: TGTGCCAGCGAGTCCGGGGACCGCTTCGGCTACACCTTC.

The CDR3 is CASSTDTNQPQHF. The CDR3 DNA reads TGTGCCAGCAGCACCGACACAAATCAGCCCCAGCATTTT. The genes are TRBV7-2 and TRBJ1-5; D gene ambiguous. Germline V CDR1 and CDR2: SGHTA, FQGNSA. The CDR3 contains 13 residues. The V end lost 5 bases, the J end lost 4 bases, and 9 bases lay between the germline ends.

The chain has TRBV19 and TRBJ2-2, with D possibly TRBD1 on 6 matching bases. This CDR3 is 14 amino acids long. The germline V and J ends were trimmed by 6 bases and 6 bases, with 14 bases remaining between them. Per germline, CDR1 LNHDA and CDR2 SQIVND (reference sequence). CDR3 in DNA: TGTGCCAGTAGACATCTACAGGGCGCCGGGGAGCTGTTTTTT. Amino acid sequence: CASRHLQGAGELFF.

The chain carries TRBV10-3 and TRBJ2-5; 9 positions match TRBD1. J lost 8 bases, V lost 5 bases, and 6 bases had no gene match. CDR1 ENHRY and CDR2 SYGVKD come from the germline V gene. The CDR3 covers 13 residues. The CDR3: CAISFDRGSTQYF. For the CDR3, the DNA is TGTGCCATCAGTTTCGACAGGGGGTCAACCCAGTACTTC.

This clone was seen only once. V is TRBV6-5 and J is TRBJ1-5, with D possibly being TRBD1 (5 bases). Trimming took off 0 bases at V and 6 bases at J, with 15 bases between the two ends. CDR3 size: 16 residues. The germline V gene has CDR1 MNHEY and CDR2 SVGAGI. Written as DNA, the CDR3 is TGTGCCAGCAGTTACTCGGGGTGGGGGACGAGTCAGCCCCAGCATTTT. Translation: CASSYSGWGTSQPQHF.